A selection of T cell receptor beta chains follows, all from one sample in a study of shared clonotypes between healthy human individuals. Sequenced by immunoSEQ multiplex PCR; TCRdb stores in-frame clones only, minus some. The sample includes about 2.3 million clones, around 90% of them seen just once. Sequences were obtained from naive CD4+ T cells from PBMCs. Receptor source: a man aged 18 to 29 in good health. Some clones in this sample may be carry-over from other donors' samples. Each CDR3 is given with its conserved first and last residue. The order of the fields is clone size, V gene, J gene, D gene, CDR3 protein, CDR3 DNA. A D gene is named only where the DNA matches it firmly. Size is omitted from some rows. Given values are once, few, many or a class for expanded clones.

-	TRBV30	TRBJ2-2	-	CAWSRTGELFF	TGTGCCTGGAGTCGAACCGGGGAGCTGTTTTTT
-	TRBV28	TRBJ2-3	TRBD2	CASSSVGLARDTQYF	TGTGCCAGCAGTTCCGTAGGACTAGCGCGAGATACGCAGTATTTT
-	TRBV9	TRBJ2-3	-	CASSVAGIPSTDTQYF	TGTGCCAGCAGCGTCGCGGGAATACCTAGCACAGATACGCAGTATTTT
-	TRBV5-1	TRBJ1-1	-	CASSLYGVAGATEAFF	TGCGCCAGCAGCTTGTATGGCGTTGCTGGTGCCACTGAAGCTTTCTTT
-	TRBV29-1	TRBJ2-3	-	CSVEEVASSDTQYF	TGCAGCGTTGAAGAGGTAGCAAGCTCAGATACGCAGTATTTT
-	TRBV6-6	TRBJ1-1	-	CASSYGEVEAFF	TGTGCCAGCAGTTACGGCGAAGTTGAAGCTTTCTTT
-	TRBV5-1	TRBJ2-1	TRBD1	CASSSGTGGNEQFF	TGCGCCAGCAGCTCCGGGACAGGGGGTAATGAGCAGTTCTTC
few	TRBV2	TRBJ1-2	-	CASSGDLAYGYTF	TGTGCCAGCAGTGGAGACTTGGCCTATGGCTACACCTTC
-	TRBV28	TRBJ1-2	-	CASSSDGRYGYTF	TGTGCCAGCAGTTCGGACGGACGCTATGGCTACACCTTC
-	TRBV5-5	TRBJ1-5	TRBD1	CASSYTSTGAGNQPQHF	TGTGCCAGCAGCTACACATCGACAGGGGCGGGCAATCAGCCCCAGCATTTT
-	TRBV2	TRBJ1-5	TRBD1	CASSGTGFDQPQHF	TGTGCCAGCAGTGGGACAGGGTTCGATCAGCCCCAGCATTTT
-	TRBV9	TRBJ2-1	TRBD2	CASSVAKESTSGGYNEQFF	TGTGCCAGCAGCGTAGCAAAAGAGTCGACTAGCGGGGGGTACAATGAGCAGTTCTTC
-	TRBV18	TRBJ2-6	-	CASSQVPLGANVLTF	TGTGCCAGCTCACAAGTTCCCTTGGGGGCCAACGTCCTGACTTTC
-	TRBV6-6	TRBJ1-1	-	CASSYSGGNTEAFF	TGTGCCAGCAGTTACTCCGGGGGGAACACTGAAGCTTTCTTT
-	TRBV18	TRBJ2-7	-	CASSPGRSHEQYF	TGTGCCAGCTCACCGGGGAGGTCGCACGAGCAGTACTTC
-	TRBV5-4	TRBJ2-5	TRBD2	CASNRGGLGETQYF	TGTGCCAGCAATCGCGGGGGGTTGGGAGAGACCCAGTACTTC
-	TRBV5-8	TRBJ2-7	-	CASSLGDLREQYF	TGTGCCAGCAGCTTGGGTGATCTTAGGGAGCAGTACTTC
-	TRBV5-4	TRBJ1-4	TRBD1	CASSPPGQGNEKLFF	TGTGCCAGCAGCCCCCCGGGACAGGGGAATGAAAAACTGTTTTTT
once	TRBV5-1	TRBJ2-1	TRBD2	CASSWRTSGRSYNEQFF	TGCGCCAGCAGCTGGAGGACTAGCGGGAGGTCTTACAATGAGCAGTTCTTC
-	TRBV15	TRBJ1-2	TRBD1	CATSINRGPSYGYTF	TGTGCCACCAGCATAAACAGGGGCCCCAGTTATGGCTACACCTTC
-	TRBV18	TRBJ2-1	-	CASSPYEDVRFF	TGTGCCAGCTCACCTTATGAAGACGTTCGGTTCTTC
-	TRBV18	TRBJ1-2	-	CASSPSVYDGYTF	TGTGCCAGCTCACCGTCCGTTTATGATGGCTACACCTTC
-	TRBV5-1	TRBJ2-2	-	CASSLVGRLGTGELFF	TGCGCCAGCAGCTTGGTGGGGCGGTTGGGCACCGGGGAGCTGTTTTTT
-	TRBV5-6	TRBJ2-7	-	CASLWEANYEQYF	TGTGCCAGCCTCTGGGAGGCGAACTACGAGCAGTACTTC
-	TRBV2	TRBJ2-1	-	CASSEGASEQFF	TGTGCCAGCAGTGAAGGAGCCTCTGAGCAGTTCTTC
-	TRBV7-9	TRBJ2-1	TRBD1	CASSSTGANYNEQFF	TGTGCCAGCAGCTCAACAGGGGCTAACTACAATGAGCAGTTCTTC
-	TRBV10-1	TRBJ1-2	-	CASSDGRQIANYGYTF	TGCGCCAGCAGTGATGGGCGGCAGATAGCTAACTATGGCTACACCTTC
-	TRBV28	TRBJ2-2	TRBD2	CASVLAGANTGELFF	TGTGCCAGCGTACTAGCGGGGGCGAACACCGGGGAGCTGTTTTTT
-	TRBV7-2	TRBJ2-5	-	CASSPEWGLETQYF	TGTGCCAGCAGCCCCGAGTGGGGCTTGGAGACCCAGTACTTC
-	TRBV20-1	TRBJ1-2	-	CSAPGEYGYTF	TGCAGTGCTCCGGGGGAATATGGCTACACCTTC
-	TRBV4-2	TRBJ2-1	-	CASSQDWGRNNEQFF	TGTGCCAGCAGCCAAGACTGGGGACGTAACAATGAGCAGTTCTTC
-	TRBV30	TRBJ2-1	TRBD1	CACSPGQSSSYNEQFF	TGTGCCTGCTCGCCGGGACAGTCAAGCTCCTACAATGAGCAGTTCTTC
-	TRBV27	TRBJ2-1	-	CASSSLQGGHNEQFF	TGTGCCAGCAGTTCCCTACAGGGGGGGCACAATGAGCAGTTCTTC
once	TRBV5-1	TRBJ2-6	TRBD1	CASSSGQGVSGANVLTF	TGCGCCAGCAGCTCCGGACAGGGGGTCTCTGGGGCCAACGTCCTGACTTTC
-	TRBV10-1	TRBJ2-3	-	CASSAEGARGDTQYF	TGCGCCAGCAGTGCGGAGGGGGCCCGCGGAGATACGCAGTATTTT
-	TRBV30	TRBJ2-2	-	CAWSARMNTGELFF	TGTGCCTGGAGCGCGCGGATGAACACCGGGGAGCTGTTTTTT
once	TRBV19	TRBJ2-7	-	CASSIGQGLSYEQYF	TGTGCCAGTAGTATTGGACAGGGACTATCCTACGAGCAGTACTTC
-	TRBV18	TRBJ1-5	-	CASSPPNGGNQPQHF	TGTGCCAGCTCACCACCGAACGGAGGCAATCAGCCCCAGCATTTT
-	TRBV5-6	TRBJ2-1	TRBD2	CASSLVSGGAYNEQFF	TGTGCCAGCAGCTTGGTTTCGGGAGGGGCCTACAATGAGCAGTTCTTC
-	TRBV11-2	TRBJ2-7	-	CASSLDWGSYEQYF	TGTGCCAGCAGCTTGGATTGGGGGTCCTACGAGCAGTACTTC
-	TRBV27	TRBJ1-4	-	CASSSLGGEKLFF	TGTGCCAGCAGTTCCCTTGGGGGCGAAAAACTGTTTTTT
-	TRBV4-1	TRBJ2-1	-	CASSQEAGRGYNEQFF	TGCGCCAGCAGCCAAGAAGCGGGCAGGGGATACAATGAGCAGTTCTTC
-	TRBV28	TRBJ1-2	TRBD1	CASSPGDRGNYGYTF	TGTGCCAGCAGCCCCGGGGACAGGGGCAACTATGGCTACACCTTC
-	TRBV19	TRBJ2-7	TRBD2	CASSMTSGRHEQYF	TGTGCCAGTAGTATGACTAGCGGGAGACACGAGCAGTACTTC
-	TRBV30	TRBJ2-1	TRBD2	CAWSVGLAASLSYNEQFF	TGTGCCTGGAGTGTCGGCCTAGCGGCCTCCTTATCCTACAATGAGCAGTTCTTC
once	TRBV6-6	TRBJ2-5	TRBD2	CASSDRAGQETQYF	TGTGCCAGCTCCGACCGAGCGGGACAAGAGACCCAGTACTTC
-	TRBV2	TRBJ1-1	-	CASTWGLAVTEAFF	TGTGCCAGCACCTGGGGGCTGGCGGTCACTGAAGCTTTCTTT
-	TRBV6-5	TRBJ2-7	-	CASSYSQLRYEQYF	TGTGCCAGCAGTTACTCGCAGCTACGCTACGAGCAGTACTTC
-	TRBV28	TRBJ2-6	-	CASSSTAGSGANVLTF	TGTGCCAGCAGTTCAACAGCTGGGTCTGGGGCCAACGTCCTGACTTTC
-	TRBV2	TRBJ1-2	-	CASSPGDYYGYTF	TGTGCCAGCAGCCCGGGTGACTACTATGGCTACACCTTC
-	TRBV11-1	TRBJ1-4	-	CASSPRGGKLFF	TGTGCCAGCAGCCCCAGGGGTGGAAAACTGTTTTTT
-	TRBV28	TRBJ1-2	TRBD1	CASSFVRSGTGGMDGYTF	TGTGCCAGCAGTTTTGTGAGAAGCGGGACAGGGGGCATGGATGGCTACACCTTC